The 8 T cell receptor beta chains reported below all come from one sample, sequenced in a study of cytomegalovirus exposure and HLA in healthy donors (dated by TCRdb to about 2017). Library preparation used the immunoSEQ multiplex PCR assay. A mixture of 60 forward primers for TCR Vbeta segments and 13 reverse primers for TCR Jbeta segments was used in the multiplex PCR. TCRdb re-hosts the immuneACCESS table, in-frame sequences only. Its copies lack some clones; in the studies checked, an unresolved V gene accounts for under half of them, and the cause for the rest is not known. Counted in this sample were 210,000 or so clones; more than 85% of them appeared once. The leading ten clones occupy 0.95% to 1.1% of the sample. The sample consisted of PBMCs. The receptors were sampled from a woman younger than 35 in good health and CMV-seronegative.

The J gene is TRBJ1-4, the V gene TRBV27; 8 nucleotides line up with TRBD1. There are 14 residues in the CDR3. V was pared by 5 bases and J by 8 bases, with 7 bases of the junction left unmatched. Per germline, CDR1 MNHEY and CDR2 SMNVEV (reference sequence). The CDR3 loop is CASSVTGGQEKLFF. Here the CDR3 DNA reads TGTGCCAGCAGTGTCACAGGGGGGCAGGAAAAACTGTTTTTT.

The chain links TRBV6-1 to TRBJ1-3, with D perhaps matching TRBD1 (6 bases). The CDR3 length is 14 residues. The germline V gene encodes CDR1 MNHNS and CDR2 SASEGT. The V gene lost 5 bases and the J gene lost 4 bases, with 12 bases spanning the gap. The CDR3 nucleotides read TGTGCCAGCAGTACACAGGGAGCCGGAAACACCATATATTTT. Translating gives CASSTQGAGNTIYF.

The chain couples TRBV4-3 to TRBJ2-6; D is perhaps TRBD1 (6 bases). With 4 bases removed from V and 0 bases from J, the gap between germline ends came to 13 bases. Germline CDR1 LGHNA, CDR2 YSLEER. CDR3 length equals 17 residues. The CDR3 DNA is TGCGCCAGCAGCCTCCCGGGACAACTCTCTGGGGCCAACGTCCTGACTTTC. It yields the protein CASSLPGQLSGANVLTF.

The gene calls are TRBV6-5 and TRBJ2-5, with 7 positions matching TRBD1. The CDR3 contains 12 residues. V trimming: 5 bases; J trimming: 5 bases; junction bases outside the gene matches: 2. Germline assignment: CDR1 MNHEY and CDR2 SVGAGI. As DNA, the CDR3 is TGTGCCAGCAGTGGCAGGGGGGAGACCCAGTACTTC. The encoded protein is CASSGRGETQYF.

The V and J genes are TRBV7-6 and TRBJ1-2; no reliable D call. The V end was cut by 2 bases, the J end by 4 bases, with 11 bases between. Germline CDR1 and CDR2: SGHVS and FNYEAQ. The CDR3 contains 14 residues. The CDR3 here is CASSLTPGTYGYTF. The CDR3 region has the DNA TGTGCCAGCAGCTTAACACCGGGAACCTATGGCTACACCTTC.

The V call is TRBV11-3, the J call TRBJ1-1; D might be TRBD1 (6 bases). V lost 4 bases and J lost 3, with 18 bases in between. The CDR3 covers 16 residues. Germline lookup yields CDR1 SGHNT and CDR2 YENEEA. The CDR3 sequence: CASSYLLQPGDTEAFF. CDR3 bases: TGTGCCAGCAGCTACCTTCTGCAACCAGGGGACACTGAAGCTTTCTTT.

This clone turned up a few times. The V call is TRBV7-8, the J call TRBJ2-1, with 9 nucleotides matching TRBD2. The CDR3 runs 18 residues. The V and J ends lost 1 base and 1 base, in that order; junction bases with no gene match: 8. Germline loops: CDR1 SGHVS, CDR2 FQNEAQ. The CDR3: CASSLGARTSASYNEQFF. CDR3 sequence (DNA): TGTGCCAGCAGCTTAGGGGCGCGGACTAGCGCTTCCTACAATGAGCAGTTCTTC.

The rearrangement links TRBV30 to TRBJ1-1; a possible D gene is TRBD1 (5 bases). The germline V gene has CDR1 GTSNPN and CDR2 SVGIG (reference sequence). Trimming shortened V by 3 bases and J by 5 bases, and 19 bases separated the two germline ends. The CDR3 runs 15 residues. Written as DNA, the CDR3 is TGTGCCTGGAGGAGACCGACAGAAGCAATTACTGAAGCTTTCTTT. This codes for CAWRRPTEAITEAFF.